This T cell receptor beta chain was documented in a study of blood T cells in healthy people across ages. Findings and caveats of the study: Getting older went along with TCR beta diversity per million T cells dropping roughly linearly. Changes seen in expanded clonotypes were possibly confounded by donor CMV status left unknown.

Sample donors were healthy Caucasian individuals that came from Russia, aged about 6 to 95. Researchers collected roughly 9.8 milliliters of peripheral blood from every single donor. Trimming took off 0 bases at V and 3 bases at J, with 13 bases between the two ends. Germline CDR1 is SGDLS and CDR2 is YYNGEE. This CDR3 is built from 15 residues. A second PCR of about 7 to 11 cycles used a sample-barcoded 5' primer and a J-beta primer mix. TCRdb re-called the 5' RACE reads with MiXCR, one entry per CDR3 protein. The data show approximately 1.5 million distinct CDR3 sequences, approximately 43% seen once. This clonotype came up a few times. Its specificity is not known.

The V gene is TRBV9, the J gene TRBJ2-7; no clear D. The TCR originated in a woman under 30 in good health. The sample consisted of blood. DNA of the CDR3: TGTGCCAGCAGCGTAGGCTTGCGGACGAACTACGAGCAGTACTTC. It encodes CASSVGLRTNYEQYF.